The 6 T cell receptor beta chains in this list originate from one sample, sequenced in a study of technical replicates of blood from a handful of donors. The assay was immunoSEQ multiplex PCR, and TCRdb's table has in-frame clones only and misses some. The table includes fewer than 80,000 clones, 89% detected once. Sequencing was done on a sample of PBMCs. These receptors all stem from a human donor in good health. Some clones in this sample may be carry-over from other donors' samples.

The V and J genes are TRBV5-1 and TRBJ2-7; TRBD2 aligns across 11 bases. This CDR3 region has 16 residues. Trimming cost V 0 bases and J 5 bases; bases outside gene matches: 7. The germline gives CDR1 SGHRS, CDR2 YFSETQ. CDR3 amino acids: CASSLVAGGLSNEQYF. In DNA, the CDR3 is TGCGCCAGCAGCTTGGTAGCGGGAGGGCTTTCTAACGAGCAGTACTTC.

The J gene is TRBJ2-7, the V gene TRBV7-9, with D possibly TRBD2 on 5 matching bases. The CDR3 loop spans 13 amino acids. Between the trimmed V and J ends, which lost 1 base and 4 bases, there was a span of 8 bases. Looked up from germline, CDR1 is SEHNR and CDR2 is FQNEAQ (reference sequence). This chain's CDR3 is CASSLDGVYEQYF. The CDR3, as DNA: TGTGCCAGCAGCTTAGACGGGGTGTACGAGCAGTACTTC.

This chain connects TRBV9 to TRBJ1-2; 9 bases agree with TRBD1. This CDR3 has 16 residues. CDR1 is SGDLS and CDR2 is YYNGEE in the germline V gene. V gave up 4 bases and J gave up 3 bases; unmatched junction bases: 10. CDR3: CASSFGTGHLDYGYTF. The CDR3 nucleotides are TGTGCCAGCAGCTTCGGGACAGGGCATTTGGACTATGGCTACACCTTC.

The J gene is TRBJ1-1, the V gene TRBV6-5; TRBD1 matches 7 bases. This CDR3 comprises 13 residues. With V trimmed by 4 bases and J by 8 bases, 7 bases remained unmatched. Germline V CDR1 and CDR2: MNHEY, SVGAGI. For the CDR3, the DNA is TGTGCCAGCAGTTCTCCCCCGGGACAGGAAGCTTTCTTT. This encodes CASSSPPGQEAFF.

V usage is TRBV5-4 and J usage is TRBJ2-7, with a weak D call TRBD1 (5 bases). CDR1 and CDR2 from the germline V gene are SGHNT and YYREEE (reference sequence). V lost 0 bases to trimming and J lost 6 bases, with 16 bases between them. The CDR3 runs 15 residues. CDR3 bases: TGTGCCAGCAGCTTGGCCGCCAGGGCGCCGGGCGAGCAGTACTTC. As protein: CASSLAARAPGEQYF.

The genes are TRBV2 and TRBJ2-7; D uncertain. CDR3 length: 12 amino acids. Germline loops: CDR1 SNHLY, CDR2 FYNNEI. Trimming pared 7 bases from V and 3 bases from J, leaving 10 bases between. The CDR3 DNA reads TGTGCCAGCACTGCAGGAAGCTACGAGCAGTACTTC. The encoded protein is CASTAGSYEQYF.